This TCR beta chain was captured by sequencing in a study of blood T cell repertoires in COVID-19. The CDR3 spans 15 residues. Germline V CDR1 and CDR2: LNHDA, SQIVND (reference sequence). V was clipped by 0 bases and J by 4 bases, with 12 bases between them. This table comes from immunoSEQ multiplex PCR, and its TCRdb copy is limited to in-frame clones, with some not included. Among some 200,000 clones listed, about 86% were seen once. The V gene is TRBV19, the J gene TRBJ1-1; no clear D. The sequencing input was peripheral blood. The source is a human donor with acute or convalescent COVID-19. The donor label of this sample is uncertain. This chain's CDR3 is CASSIEAGRVTEAFF. The CDR3 bases are TGTGCCAGTAGTATAGAGGCAGGCAGAGTCACTGAAGCTTTCTTT.